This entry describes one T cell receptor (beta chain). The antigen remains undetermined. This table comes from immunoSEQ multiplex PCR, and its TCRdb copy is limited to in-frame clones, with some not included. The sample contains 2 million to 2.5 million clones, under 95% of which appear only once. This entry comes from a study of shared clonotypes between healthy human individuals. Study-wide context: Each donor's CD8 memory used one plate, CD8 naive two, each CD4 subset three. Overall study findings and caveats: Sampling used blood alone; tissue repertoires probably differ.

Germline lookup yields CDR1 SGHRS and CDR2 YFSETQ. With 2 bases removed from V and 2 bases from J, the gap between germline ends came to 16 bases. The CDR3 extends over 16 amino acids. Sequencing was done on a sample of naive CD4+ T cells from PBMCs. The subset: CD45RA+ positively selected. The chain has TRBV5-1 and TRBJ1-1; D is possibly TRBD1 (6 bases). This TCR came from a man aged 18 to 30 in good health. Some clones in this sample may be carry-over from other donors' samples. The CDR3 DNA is TGCGCCAGCAGCTTCCAAGTAAGGACAGATAACACTGAAGCTTTCTTT. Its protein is CASSFQVRTDNTEAFF.